Below, 15 T cell receptor beta chains from the same sample are listed, as sequenced in a study of T cell responses to AZD1222 COVID-19 vaccine. Assay used: immunoSEQ multiplex PCR; TCRdb lists only in-frame clones, some missing. The table records about 140,000 clones, 70% to 90% of them present only once. The material was peripheral blood, obtained on day 0 of AZD1222 vaccination. The receptor source for this set is an adult in good health.

The chain employs TRBV24-1 and TRBJ2-7, with 12 bases fitting TRBD2. CDR1 and CDR2 (germline): KGHDR, SFDVKD. This CDR3 has 18 residues. V gave up 4 bases and J gave up 2 bases; unmatched junction bases: 11. The CDR3 reads CATSDPGLAGIFTYEQYF. The CDR3 DNA is TGTGCCACCAGTGACCCTGGACTAGCGGGAATTTTTACCTACGAGCAGTACTTC.

The chain has TRBV27 and TRBJ2-3; 8 positions agree with TRBD2. The J segment lost 2 bases and the V segment lost 2 bases, leaving 6 bases of the junction unmatched. This CDR3 is built from 16 residues. CDR1 and CDR2 from the germline V gene are MNHEY and SMNVEV (reference sequence). As DNA, the CDR3 is TGTGCCAGCAGTTTAAGGCGGGAGGCCCTCACAGATACGCAGTATTTT. Translated, it gives CASSLRREALTDTQYF.

V usage is TRBV19 and J usage is TRBJ2-3; 11 bases line up with TRBD2. The CDR3 consists of 18 residues. V dropped 2 bases and J dropped 1; count of bases not matched to a gene: 8. The germline V gene has CDR1 LNHDA and CDR2 SQIVND (reference sequence). This CDR3 is CASSISSLAGGRTDTQYF. The CDR3 nucleotides read TGTGCCAGTAGTATATCCTCCCTAGCGGGGGGCCGCACAGATACGCAGTATTTT.

The chain carries TRBV7-9 and TRBJ2-1; 7 bases align to TRBD1. With 0 bases clipped from V and 2 bases from J, the junction kept 1 base outside the gene matches. The germline gives CDR1 SEHNR, CDR2 FQNEAQ (reference sequence). The CDR3 is 15 residues long. CDR3 DNA sequence: TGTGCCAGCAGCTTAGCAGGGGGCCCCTACAATGAGCAGTTCTTC. It translates to CASSLAGGPYNEQFF.

V usage is TRBV11-2 and J usage is TRBJ1-2, with a weak D call TRBD1 (6 bases). This CDR3 has 16 amino acids. Trimming cost V 0 bases and J 6 bases, with 17 bases left between them. CDR1 is SGHAT, CDR2 FQNNGV, per germline. CDR3 protein: CASSLDPAGAADGYTF. As DNA, the CDR3 is TGTGCCAGCAGCTTAGATCCGGCGGGGGCTGCCGATGGCTACACCTTC.

V is TRBV9 and J is TRBJ2-1; D unclear. CDR1 is SGDLS and CDR2 is YYNGEE in the germline V gene. The CDR3 length is 11 residues. Trimming shortened V by 4 bases and J by 4 bases, and 3 bases separated the two germline ends. The CDR3 DNA is TGTGCCAGCAGCATATACAATGAGCAGTTCTTC. Residues: CASSIYNEQFF.

V usage is TRBV28 and J usage is TRBJ1-4; 8 bases are a match to TRBD1. The J segment lost 1 base and the V segment lost 3 bases, leaving 1 base of the junction unmatched. The CDR3 spans 15 residues. Germline V lookup: CDR1 MDHEN, CDR2 SYDVKM. CDR3 in amino acids: CASSLTGVTNEKLFF. For the CDR3, the DNA is TGTGCCAGCAGTTTGACAGGGGTAACTAATGAAAAACTGTTTTTT.

This clone was recorded once. The chain recombines TRBV28 with TRBJ1-1, with D perhaps matching TRBD1 (5 bases). Between the trimmed V and J ends, which lost 9 bases and 5 bases, there was a span of 13 bases. Germline V gene data show CDR1 as MDHEN and CDR2 as SYDVKM. The CDR3 loop spans 12 amino acids. The CDR3 reads CASRGVGTEAFF. In nucleotides, the CDR3 is TGTGCCAGTCGGGGGGTAGGTACTGAAGCTTTCTTT.

The V and J genes are TRBV30 and TRBJ1-6; maybe TRBD1 (6 bases). The CDR3 totals 13 residues. Trimming stripped 4 bases from V and 9 bases from J, with 13 bases between. Germline CDR1 GTSNPN, CDR2 SVGIG (reference sequence). CDR3 loop: CAWTGTRGSPLHF. CDR3 sequence (DNA): TGTGCCTGGACCGGGACCAGGGGTTCACCCCTCCACTTT.

The chain has TRBV12-3 or TRBV12-4 and TRBJ1-1; D is uncertain. Trimming left V 3 bases short and J 6 bases short, with 5 bases between. The CDR3 length is 11 residues. The CDR3 here is CASSFYAEAFF. CDR3 DNA sequence: TGTGCCAGCAGTTTTTACGCTGAAGCTTTCTTT.

J is TRBJ1-3 and V is TRBV5-1, with a possible D match to TRBD1 (5 bases). V gave up 0 bases and J gave up 0 bases, with 7 bases separating them. Germline values: CDR1 SGHRS, CDR2 YFSETQ. This CDR3 region has 15 residues. As DNA, the CDR3 is TGCGCCAGCAGCTTGGACAGGCTCTCTGGAAACACCATATATTTT. Its translation is CASSLDRLSGNTIYF.

The rearrangement joins TRBV6-5 to TRBJ1-4; possible D gene TRBD1, 5 bases. CDR1 MNHEY and CDR2 SVGAGI come from the germline V gene. Between the trimmed V and J ends, which lost 4 bases and 8 bases, there was a span of 8 bases. The CDR3 loop spans 12 amino acids. CDR3 loop: CASSSGREKLFF. CDR3 sequence (DNA): TGTGCCAGCAGTTCGGGACGCGAAAAACTGTTTTTT.

The V gene is TRBV18, the J gene TRBJ1-2; D might be TRBD1 (5 bases). The CDR3 covers 16 residues. V lost 4 bases and J 2 bases, leaving 17 bases between the germline ends. Germline assignment: CDR1 KGHSH and CDR2 LQKENI. The CDR3 DNA reads TGTGCCAGCTCACTGATGGGGCAGGTGCAAAACTATGGCTACACCTTC. Encoded protein: CASSLMGQVQNYGYTF.

V usage is TRBV28 and J usage is TRBJ2-7; 7 bases fit TRBD2. CDR3 length: 17 residues. CDR1 and CDR2 from the germline V gene are MDHEN and SYDVKM. Trimming at V came to 2 bases and at J to 1 base, leaving 11 bases not matched to a gene. The CDR3 DNA sequence: TGTGCCAGCAGTTTACCATTTGGGGGGGGAATATCCTACGAGCAGTACTTC. Its translation is CASSLPFGGGISYEQYF.

V usage is TRBV28 and J usage is TRBJ2-7, with 9 positions matching TRBD1. Germline assignment: CDR1 MDHEN and CDR2 SYDVKM. J lost 5 bases, V lost 4 bases, and 9 bases had no gene match. This CDR3 is built from 15 residues. The CDR3: CASSSGQGEGHEQYF. The CDR3 region has the DNA TGTGCCAGCAGTTCGGGACAGGGTGAAGGTCACGAGCAGTACTTC. The full variable domain, rest sourced from reference TRBV28 and TRBJ2-7, is DVKVTQSSRYLVKRTGEKVFLECVQDMDHENMFWYRQDPGLGLRLIYFSYDVKMKEKGDIPEGYSVSREKKERFSLILESASTNQTSMYLCASSSGQGEGHEQYFGPGTRLTVT.